These T cell receptor beta chains were read from a single sample in a study of OX40 agonist ivuxolimab in advanced cancers. Profiled with immunoSEQ multiplex PCR; TCRdb holds only in-frame clones, not every one. Here the sample spans roughly 62,000 clones, 84% being singletons. The specimen was CD4+ or CD8+ T cells sorted from blood, collected in a trial of the OX40 agonist ivuxolimab. Receptors were obtained from an adult with an advanced solid tumor such as melanoma, head and neck, liver or kidney cancer. Each CDR3 is given with its conserved first and last residue. A D gene is named only where the DNA matches it firmly. Clone size is not always given. Where it is, it says once, few, many or a class for expanded clones.

size,D,J,length,V,DNA,CDR3
.,TRBD1,TRBJ1-5,14,TRBV28,TGTGCCAGCAGTTTAGGACAGGGCAATCAGCCCCAGCATTTT,CASSLGQGNQPQHF
.,TRBD2,TRBJ2-6,18,TRBV15,TGTGCCACCAGCCTAACTCGAGCGGGGGGGGCTGGGGCCAACGTCCTGACTTTC,CATSLTRAGGAGANVLTF
few,TRBD2,TRBJ2-5,15,TRBV9,TGTGCCAGCAGCGTCGGAACACTAGCGCAAGAGACCCAGTACTTC,CASSVGTLAQETQYF
.,.,TRBJ2-1,13,TRBV27,TGTGCCAGCAGTCCCCCAGACTACAATGAGCAGTTCTTC,CASSPPDYNEQFF
once,TRBD2,TRBJ2-1,15,TRBV28,TGTGCCAGCAGTTTAAGGACTAGCGGTTACAATGAGCAGTTCTTC,CASSLRTSGYNEQFF
.,TRBD1,TRBJ2-3,14,TRBV13,TGTGCCAGCAGCCCGGGGACAGCCACAGATACGCAGTATTTT,CASSPGTATDTQYF
.,TRBD2,TRBJ2-7,13,TRBV7-2,TGTGCCAGCAGCTCCCTGCCTAGCGGGAGGCAGTACTTC,CASSSLPSGRQYF
.,TRBD1,TRBJ2-3,15,TRBV15,TGTGCCACCAGCAGAGTTACGACAGGGGCAGATACGCAGTATTTT,CATSRVTTGADTQYF
.,TRBD1,TRBJ2-5,15,TRBV5-4,TGTGCCAGCAGCTTGACGGACAGGGTCGGGGAGACCCAGTACTTC,CASSLTDRVGETQYF
.,.,TRBJ1-3,16,TRBV7-8,TGTGCCAGCAGCTTAGGTTGGGCCTACTCTGGAAACACCATATATTTT,CASSLGWAYSGNTIYF
.,TRBD2,TRBJ2-1,17,TRBV10-3,TGTGCCATCAGTGAGAGTGGCGCTAGCGGGGCCTACAATGAGCAGTTCTTC,CAISESGASGAYNEQFF
.,TRBD2,TRBJ2-5,18,TRBV27,TGTGCCAGTAGACGTCAGGGACTAGCGGGATGGGGAAAAGAGACCCAGTACTTC,CASRRQGLAGWGKETQYF
.,.,TRBJ1-1,14,TRBV7-8,TGTGCCAGCAGCTTAGGGGGCACAAGAACTGAAGCTTTCTTT,CASSLGGTRTEAFF
.,.,TRBJ1-1,12,TRBV6-1,TGTGCCAGCAGTTGGGGTAACACTGAAGCTTTCTTT,CASSWGNTEAFF
once,.,TRBJ1-4,14,TRBV27,TGTGCCAGCAGCTCGACCGGGGTTGGAGAAAAACTGTTTTTT,CASSSTGVGEKLFF
.,.,TRBJ2-7,12,TRBV11-2,TGTGCCAGCAGCCCCCAGCCCTACGAGCAGTACTTC,CASSPQPYEQYF
.,.,TRBJ2-1,16,TRBV11-2,TGTGCCAGCAGCTTTACGGCCAACCTATTTCACAATGAGCAGTTCTTC,CASSFTANLFHNEQFF
once,.,TRBJ2-1,13,TRBV5-1,TGCGCCAGCAGCTTTCAGGACTACAATGAGCAGTTCTTC,CASSFQDYNEQFF
.,TRBD1,TRBJ2-1,17,TRBV12-5,TGTGCTAGTGGTTTGACGACAGGGTTAGTTACCTACAATGAGCAGTTCTTC,CASGLTTGLVTYNEQFF